This entry concerns a single T cell receptor beta chain. Source study methods: Amplification with reference gene primers provided the estimates of nucleated cell counts. Repertoires were generated with immunoSEQ multiplex PCR, while TCRdb's copy carries only in-frame clones and drops some. V, J and clone size reflect that table, while D and trimming were determined from the DNA. The repertoire consists of about 58,000 clones, with over 70% occurring once and the leading ten covering roughly 5.3%. These data are taken from a study of blood T cell repertoires in COVID-19. Whole-study context: COVID-19 samples collected from the United States, Italy and Spain covered acute and convalescent phases. Sources were T cells, B-cell-depleted T cells, or PBMCs; the material itself was cDNA or gDNA.

The CDR3 runs to 14 residues. The germline V gene has CDR1 SNHLY and CDR2 FYNNEI. The V end was cut by 1 base, the J end by 5 bases, with 11 bases between. Source material: peripheral blood. The chain has TRBV2 and TRBJ2-5; D gene unclear. The receptor was isolated from a human donor in a cohort sampled during active COVID-19. The CDR3 spells CASSEGRLRETQYF. CDR3 in DNA: TGTGCCAGCAGTGAAGGCAGGCTAAGGGAGACCCAGTACTTC.